The next 27 T cell receptor beta chains were all read from a single sample in a study of blood T cell repertoires in COVID-19. The assay was immunoSEQ multiplex PCR, and TCRdb's table has in-frame clones only and misses some. The sample records some 260,000 clones, nearly 90% being singletons. What was sequenced was peripheral blood. Receptor source: a woman in her forties who had recovered from COVID-19.

The V and J genes are TRBV5-6 and TRBJ1-4; 9 bases line up with TRBD1. The CDR3 totals 18 residues. Germline V gene sequence: CDR1 SGHDT, CDR2 YYEEEE. The V gene end was trimmed by 1 base and the J gene end by 2 bases; junction bases not matched to a gene: 9. The CDR3 spells CASSLTGGRFWTNEKLFF. In DNA form, the CDR3 reads TGTGCCAGCAGCTTGACAGGGGGCCGTTTCTGGACTAATGAAAAACTGTTTTTT.

The chain carries TRBV9 and TRBJ2-7; the match to TRBD1 covers 9 bases. The CDR3 consists of 15 residues. Germline-derived CDR1 and CDR2 are SGDLS and YYNGEE. V dropped 4 bases and J dropped 2; count of bases not matched to a gene: 7. Here the CDR3 reads CASSPTGGDAYEQYF. CDR3 DNA sequence: TGTGCCAGCAGCCCCACAGGGGGCGATGCCTACGAGCAGTACTTC.

V usage is TRBV7-2 and J usage is TRBJ2-2, with TRBD2 identical over 10 bases. V lost 0 bases, J lost 6 bases, and 10 bases stayed unmatched. The CDR3 has 18 amino acids. Germline CDR1 SGHTA, CDR2 FQGNSA. CDR3 region: CASSLALVGTSEAGELFF. As DNA, the CDR3 is TGTGCCAGCAGCTTAGCACTTGTCGGGACTAGCGAAGCCGGGGAGCTGTTTTTT.

The V call is TRBV3-1 (or the pseudogene TRBV3-2), the J call TRBJ1-1; no clear D. V was trimmed by 4 bases and J by 1 base, leaving 10 bases between them. CDR3 length equals 14 residues. Germline CDR1 is LGHDT and CDR2 is YNNKEL (reference sequence). CDR3 in DNA: TGTGCCAGCAGCCTATGGGCCGCGAACACTGAAGCTTTCTTT. Encoded protein: CASSLWAANTEAFF.

The chain uses TRBV5-4 and TRBJ2-3; weak D call: TRBD2 (6 bases). The CDR3 sequence is 14 residues long. V dropped 2 bases and J dropped 2 bases, with 9 bases sitting between them. Germline V CDR1 and CDR2: SGHNT, YYREEE (reference sequence). CDR3: CASSLRDFTDTQYF. CDR3 nucleotide sequence: TGTGCCAGCAGCTTAAGGGACTTCACAGATACGCAGTATTTT.

This clone has a single count. The V gene is TRBV4-3, the J gene TRBJ2-1; 9 positions match TRBD2. Trimming took 0 bases from V and 7 from J; bases not matched to a gene: 10. The CDR3 has 17 amino acids. CDR1 and CDR2 from the germline V gene are LGHNA and YSLEER. CDR3: CASSQDLLAGPWNEQFF. As DNA, the CDR3 is TGCGCCAGCAGCCAAGATTTGCTAGCGGGACCCTGGAATGAGCAGTTCTTC.

This clone was found once. The V call is TRBV9, the J call TRBJ1-1, with D perhaps matching TRBD1 (5 bases). Germline V gene lookup returns CDR1 SGDLS and CDR2 YYNGEE. V lost 4 bases to trimming and J lost 4 bases, with 11 bases between them. The CDR3 has 13 amino acids. CDR3 protein: CASSPGGTTEAFF. The CDR3 coding sequence is TGTGCCAGCAGCCCCGGGGGGACCACTGAAGCTTTCTTT.

The genes are TRBV19 and TRBJ2-2; TRBD1 aligns across 7 bases. Germline V gene lookup returns CDR1 LNHDA and CDR2 SQIVND (reference sequence). The CDR3 length is 16 residues. V shed 3 bases and J 1 base; nucleotides not matched to a gene: 5. The CDR3 loop reads CASSITWTGNTGELFF. The DNA for the CDR3 is TGTGCCAGTAGTATCACTTGGACAGGGAACACCGGGGAGCTGTTTTTT. The full variable domain, with the rest looked up from reference TRBV19 and TRBJ2-2, is DGGITQSPKYLFRKEGQNVTLSCEQNLNHDAMYWYRQDPGQGLRLIYYSQIVNDFQKGDIAEGYSVSREKKESFPLTVTSAQKNPTAFYLCASSITWTGNTGELFFGEGSRLTVL.

V usage is TRBV10-3 and J usage is TRBJ1-2, with D uncertain. The germline gives CDR1 ENHRY, CDR2 SYGVKD. V was cut by 5 bases and J by 4 bases, with 8 bases left in between. The CDR3 sequence is 12 residues long. CDR3: CAISTGFYGYTF. CDR3 in DNA: TGTGCCATCAGTACGGGGTTCTATGGCTACACCTTC.

This chain uses TRBV11-2 with TRBJ2-7; TRBD2 matches 9 bases. With V trimmed by 1 base and J by 5 bases, 6 bases remained unmatched. The CDR3 spans 15 residues. Germline V gene sequence: CDR1 SGHAT, CDR2 FQNNGV. CDR3 amino acids: CASSLGGLAVHEQYF. The CDR3 nucleotides are TGTGCCAGCAGCTTAGGGGGACTAGCAGTCCACGAGCAGTACTTC.

This chain's CDR3 is CASSPHVSGREETQYF. The CDR3 bases are TGTGCCAGCAGCCCACATGTAAGCGGGAGGGAAGAGACCCAGTACTTC. The rearrangement joins TRBV7-9 to TRBJ2-5; 10 nucleotides match TRBD2. Per germline, CDR1 SEHNR and CDR2 FQNEAQ (reference sequence). The CDR3 length is 16 residues. Unmatched junction bases numbered 9, after V lost 5 bases and J lost 3 bases.

This chain uses TRBV11-3 with TRBJ2-5; D is uncertain. CDR1 and CDR2 from the germline V gene are SGHNT and YENEEA. The V and J ends lost 5 bases and 4 bases respectively, with 17 bases between them. This CDR3 has 15 amino acids. CDR3 in amino acids: CASSPPSRQAETQYF. The CDR3 nucleotides read TGTGCCAGCAGCCCCCCCTCGAGACAAGCAGAGACCCAGTACTTC.

This chain connects TRBV19 to TRBJ2-1; D not certain. V was clipped by 3 bases and J by 5 bases, with 11 bases between them. The CDR3 runs to 14 residues. CDR1 and CDR2 (germline): LNHDA, SQIVND (reference sequence). Written as DNA, the CDR3 is TGTGCCAGTAGTATGGCGGCCACCGACAATGAGCAGTTCTTC. Translation gives CASSMAATDNEQFF.

The chain couples TRBV7-3 to TRBJ2-3, with 9 bases aligning to TRBD2. The CDR3 totals 16 residues. The trim removed 5 bases at V and 3 bases at J, leaving 9 bases unmatched. Germline-derived CDR1 and CDR2 are SGHTA and FQGTGA. The CDR3: CASSVAGTSFTDTQYF. In nucleotides, the CDR3 is TGTGCCAGCAGCGTAGCGGGGACTAGCTTTACAGATACGCAGTATTTT.

The rearrangement links TRBV5-6 to TRBJ1-3, with D possibly being TRBD1 (6 bases). CDR1 and CDR2 (germline): SGHDT, YYEEEE. The CDR3 extends over 15 amino acids. V was pared by 0 bases and J by 4 bases, with 11 bases between. The DNA for the CDR3 is TGTGCCAGCAGCTTGGCACAGGGATGGGGAAACACCATATATTTT. It specifies CASSLAQGWGNTIYF.

The J gene is TRBJ1-6, the V gene TRBV28; TRBD1 matches at 8 bases. CDR3 length equals 15 residues. CDR1 is MDHEN, CDR2 SYDVKM, per germline. V dropped 5 bases and J dropped 7; count of bases not matched to a gene: 7. The CDR3 region has the DNA TGTGCCAGCAGTGATAGACAGGGGTGGAATTCACCCCTCCACTTT. Protein product: CASSDRQGWNSPLHF.

V usage is TRBV27 and J usage is TRBJ1-5, with unresolved D. The ends were cut back, 4 bases at V and 5 bases at J, with 12 bases in the middle. The CDR3 is 14 amino acids. Germline-derived CDR1 and CDR2 are MNHEY and SMNVEV (reference sequence). DNA of the CDR3: TGTGCCAGCAGTTGGAGGCCCGATTATCAGCCCCAGCATTTT. Protein: CASSWRPDYQPQHF.

The chain joins TRBV28 to TRBJ1-3; TRBD1 agrees at 9 bases. The ends lost 3 bases at V and 0 bases at J; junction bases unmatched: 3. CDR1 is MDHEN and CDR2 is SYDVKM in the germline V gene. There are 16 residues in the CDR3. The CDR3 nucleotides read TGTGCCAGCAGTTTTAGGGGACAGGGCTCTGGAAACACCATATATTTT. Its translation: CASSFRGQGSGNTIYF.

The chain carries TRBV12-5 and TRBJ2-7, with TRBD2 identical over 9 bases. V dropped 7 bases and J dropped 1; count of bases not matched to a gene: 5. CDR3 length: 14 residues. Germline CDR1 and CDR2: LGHNT and FRNRAP. In DNA form, the CDR3 reads TGTGCTAGTGCCGAGCGGGAGGAGTCCTACGAGCAGTACTTC. Its protein product is CASAEREESYEQYF.

The gene calls are TRBV7-9 and TRBJ2-2; TRBD1 matches at 9 bases. Germline V gene lookup returns CDR1 SEHNR and CDR2 FQNEAQ (reference sequence). The CDR3 consists of 17 residues. J lost 4 bases, V lost 0 bases, and 6 bases had no gene match. CDR3 coding DNA: TGTGCCAGCAGCTTAGCCCCGGGACAGGGTACCACCGGGGAGCTGTTTTTT. Translated: CASSLAPGQGTTGELFF. Combining the CDR3 with reference TRBV7-9 and TRBJ2-2 gives the whole variable domain DTGVSQNPRHKITKRGQNVTFRCDPISEHNRLYWYRQTLGQGPEFLTYFQNEAQLEKSRLLSDRFSAERPKGSFSTLEIQRTEQGDSAMYLCASSLAPGQGTTGELFFGEGSRLTVL.

The chain employs TRBV2 and TRBJ2-7; 9 positions match TRBD1. The CDR3 spans 19 residues. V lost 10 bases, J lost 0 bases, and 22 bases stayed unmatched. Looked up from germline, CDR1 is SNHLY and CDR2 is FYNNEI. CDR3 sequence: CANLDAEVGQGKSSYEQYF. The CDR3 DNA follows: TGTGCCAACCTAGATGCCGAAGTCGGACAGGGGAAAAGCTCCTACGAGCAGTACTTC.

The chain couples TRBV27 to TRBJ1-5; no definite D call. The V end was cut by 6 bases, the J end by 3 bases, with 15 bases between. The germline V gene has CDR1 MNHEY and CDR2 SMNVEV (reference sequence). This CDR3 has 15 amino acids. CDR3 region: CASRSTGRYNQPQHF. CDR3 bases: TGTGCCAGCAGGTCTACCGGGAGGTACAATCAGCCCCAGCATTTT.

The chain joins TRBV12-2 to TRBJ2-7; the D call in the table, TRBD1, was not verified against the DNA. TRBV12-2 corresponds to a pseudogene. The CDR3 runs 15 residues. The CDR3 DNA reads TGTGCAAGTCGCTCCCAGGGCCCTACGATGGGCGAGCAGTACTTC. Protein sequence: CASRSQGPTMGEQYF.

The V and J genes are TRBV6-2 or TRBV6-3 and TRBJ1-5; 8 bases fit TRBD1. The CDR3 is 17 residues long. CDR1 is MNHEY, CDR2 SVGEGT, per germline. Germline trimming cut 4 bases from V and 3 bases from J; bases unmatched to any gene: 11. The CDR3, as DNA: TGTGCCAGCAGTTCGGCTCACAGGGGGGCTAACAATCAGCCCCAGCATTTT. Residues: CASSSAHRGANNQPQHF.

V and J are TRBV28 and TRBJ1-5; D possibly corresponds to TRBD1 (6 bases). Trimming pared 9 bases from V and 2 bases from J, leaving 14 bases between. The CDR3 length is 14 residues. Germline V gene lookup returns CDR1 MDHEN and CDR2 SYDVKM. CDR3 bases: TGTGCCAGTGAGGACAGCAGTCGCAATCAGCCCCAGCATTTT. Its translation: CASEDSSRNQPQHF.

CDR3 residues: CASSLGQRLGYTF. Written as DNA, the CDR3 is TGTGCCAGCAGCCTGGGACAGCGATTAGGCTACACCTTC. The rearrangement links TRBV6-5 to TRBJ1-2; 7 nucleotides line up with TRBD1. V shed 6 bases, J shed 8 bases, and the junction held 9 bases outside the gene matches. This CDR3 has 13 amino acids. Germline-derived CDR1 and CDR2 are MNHEY and SVGAGI.

The rearrangement joins TRBV2 to TRBJ2-1; possible D gene TRBD2, 5 bases. Germline CDR1 is SNHLY and CDR2 is FYNNEI. Trimming took 8 bases from V and 2 from J, leaving 10 bases between them. The CDR3 contains 13 residues. The CDR3 loop is CASYSRAYNEQFF. The CDR3, as DNA: TGTGCCAGCTACTCGAGGGCCTACAATGAGCAGTTCTTC.